This TCR beta chain stems from a study of PD-1 blockade in classical Hodgkin lymphoma (dated by TCRdb to 2018 to 2020). For the study in its entirety: Nivolumab dosing was 3 mg/kg intravenously every 2 weeks, continuing until either disease progression or unacceptable toxicity. The study used CyTOF and TCR beta sequencing to define a peripheral blood immune signature of response to PD-1 blockade in classical Hodgkin lymphoma.

Study-wide conclusions, independent of this receptor: Baseline TCR diversity was reported as lower in newly diagnosed patients than in healthy donors, and lower still in relapsed/refractory patients. Only a single clinical trial cohort was studied, and what caused the repertoire differences, possibly disease activity or prior therapy, remained undefined. Lower diversity was seen in patients whose nivolumab began less than 1 year after ASCT, and these patients were left out of later analyses so that immune reconstitution would not confound the results. Trial patients with a complete response had baseline diversity similar to that of newly diagnosed patients, while partial responders and progressors had significantly lower diversity. By C4D1, a significant rise was seen in CD4+ TCR diversity but not in CD8+ TCR diversity (p=0.0027 vs p=0.16), and the rise was most apparent among complete responders (p=0.02).

The Qiagen DNeasy kit was used to extract genomic DNA from unsorted PBMCs and from the negatively selected CD4+ and CD8+ fractions. Using primers that anneal to V and J segments, immunoSEQ multiplex PCR amplified the TCR beta CDR3 regions. A synthetic immune receptor repertoire was used to minimize amplification bias, and any residual bias was removed computationally once sequencing was done. The authors processed their data as follows. Repertoire diversity was quantified as the Shannon entropy index using custom Python scripts. Unsorted, CD4+ and CD8+ repertoires were analyzed separately, except in combined analyses where CD4+ and CD8+ sequences were merged in silico. A clone counted as expanded when the clone's frequency after treatment rose at least 2-fold relative to C1D1, and clones undetected at baseline were given a pseudocount of 0.5. Clones with 0 or 1 copy at C1D1 were defined as singleton clones, while clones with 2 or more copies were defined as non-singleton clones. Clones expanded in unsorted samples were annotated as CD4+, CD8+ or unknown by matching protein sequences in sorted samples from the same patient. Wilcoxon tests were applied to paired samples to test diversity changes from C1D1 to C4D1. TCRdb took over this immuneACCESS table, retaining in-frame rearrangements with V and J assigned. Such tables are incomplete; in checked studies, under half of the missing clones stem from an unresolved V gene, and the remainder is unexplained. That table furnishes V, J and clone size, whereas the DNA furnished D and trimming. This sample lists 70,000 to 80,000 clones; about 92% were detected once. The ten largest clones take up approximately 8% of the sample.

The sample's time point label is to be understood as: cycle 1 day 1 (C1D1), immediately before nivolumab initiation. Relapse after autologous stem cell transplantation had occurred in all trial patients, and cohorts A, B and C were distinguished by prior brentuximab vedotin exposure. The trial cohort comprised some 60 patients with relapsed/refractory classical Hodgkin lymphoma whose best overall responses were complete response, partial response or progressive disease. Single-agent nivolumab was administered to trial patients in the multi-cohort phase II CheckMate 205 trial. An independent review committee assessed best overall response by applying the 2007 International Working Group response criteria. Trial PBMCs were collected just before the start of nivolumab (C1D1) and during therapy at cycle 2 day 1 and cycle 4 day 1. After peripheral blood was drawn into 8 mL Vacutainer Cell Preparation Tubes, PBMCs were isolated by centrifugation and then cryopreserved.

Regarding this clone: Its recognized antigen is unknown. No base quality values were provided; no much bigger clone lies one nucleotide off.

The material sequenced was peripheral blood mononuclear cells (PBMCs), taken at baseline. The origin of this receptor is a human donor with classical Hodgkin lymphoma.

At the DNA level, the sequence is TGTGCCAGCAGTTCGGGGGACAGGACCTACGAGCAGTACTTC. This yields the protein CASSSGDRTYEQYF. Rearrangement joined TRBV6-5 to TRBJ2-7; 8 nucleotides in the junction match TRBD1. The germline V gene supplies CDR1 MNHEY and CDR2 SVGAGI. From cysteine to phenylalanine, the CDR3 is 14 amino acids long. The CDR3 DNA has 42 bases and is translated from base 1. Germline trimming amounts to 4 bases on V and 2 bases on J, with 4 as the count of junction bases outside the gene matches.